This TCR beta chain was retrieved from a study of shared clonotypes between healthy human individuals. Trimming stripped 1 base from V and 5 bases from J, with 15 bases between. Germline assignment: CDR1 SGHNT and CDR2 YYREEE (reference sequence). The CDR3 totals 15 residues. Produced via immunoSEQ multiplex PCR; TCRdb's table is partial and in-frame only. The data contain about 1.5 million clones, 98% of them seen just once; the ten biggest clones take up about 0.45%. The sample comprised naive CD4+ T cells sorted from blood. Described subset: CD45RA+ positively selected. V usage is TRBV5-4 and J usage is TRBJ1-2; the D gene is possibly TRBD1 (5 bases). The TCR was taken from a man aged 25-45 years in good health. The CDR3 region is CASSLFVRTRYGYTF. The CDR3 DNA reads as TGTGCCAGCAGCTTGTTTGTGAGGACACGGTATGGCTACACCTTC. The full variable domain, completed using reference TRBV5-4 and TRBJ1-2, is ETGVTQSPTHLIKTRGQQVTLRCSSQSGHNTVSWYQQALGQGPQFIFQYYREEENGRGNFPPRFSGLQFPNYSSELNVNALELDDSALYLCASSLFVRTRYGYTFGSGTRLTVV.